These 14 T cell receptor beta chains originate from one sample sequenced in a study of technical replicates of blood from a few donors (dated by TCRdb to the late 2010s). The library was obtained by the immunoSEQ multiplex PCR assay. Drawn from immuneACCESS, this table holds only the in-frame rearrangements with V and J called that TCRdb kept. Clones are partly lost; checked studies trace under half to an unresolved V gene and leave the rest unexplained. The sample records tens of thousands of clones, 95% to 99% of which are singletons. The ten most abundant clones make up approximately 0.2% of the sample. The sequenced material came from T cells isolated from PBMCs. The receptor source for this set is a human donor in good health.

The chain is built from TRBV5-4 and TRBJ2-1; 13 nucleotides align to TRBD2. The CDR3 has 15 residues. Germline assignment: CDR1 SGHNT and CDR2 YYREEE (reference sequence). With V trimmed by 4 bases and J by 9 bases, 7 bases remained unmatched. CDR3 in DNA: TGTGCCAGCAGCGCGGGACTAGCGGGAAGAGTTGAGCAGTTCTTC. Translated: CASSAGLAGRVEQFF.

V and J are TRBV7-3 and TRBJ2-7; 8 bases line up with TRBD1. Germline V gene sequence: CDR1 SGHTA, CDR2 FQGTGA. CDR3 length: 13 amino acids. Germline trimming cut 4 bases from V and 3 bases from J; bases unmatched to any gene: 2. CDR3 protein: CASSSTGGYEQYF. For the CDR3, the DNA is TGTGCCAGCAGCTCCACAGGGGGCTACGAGCAGTACTTC.

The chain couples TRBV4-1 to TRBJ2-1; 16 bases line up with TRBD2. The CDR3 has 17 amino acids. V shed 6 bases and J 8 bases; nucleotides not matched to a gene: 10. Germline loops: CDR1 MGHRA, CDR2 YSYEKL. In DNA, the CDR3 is TGCGCCAGCAGACATCCGGGACTAGCGGGAGGGGAGGATGAGCAGTTCTTC. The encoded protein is CASRHPGLAGGEDEQFF.

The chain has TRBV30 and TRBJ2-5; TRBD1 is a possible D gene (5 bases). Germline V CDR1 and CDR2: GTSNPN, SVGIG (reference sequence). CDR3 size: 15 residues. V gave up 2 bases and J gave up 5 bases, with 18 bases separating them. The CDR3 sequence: CAWSTPQVYFETQYF. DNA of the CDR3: TGTGCCTGGAGTACCCCACAGGTGTACTTTGAGACCCAGTACTTC.

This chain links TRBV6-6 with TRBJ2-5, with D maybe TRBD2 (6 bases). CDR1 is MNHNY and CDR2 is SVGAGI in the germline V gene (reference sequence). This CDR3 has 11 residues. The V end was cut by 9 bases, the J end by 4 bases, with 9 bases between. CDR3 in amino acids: CASGTPETQYF. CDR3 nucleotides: TGTGCCAGTGGGACTCCAGAGACCCAGTACTTC.

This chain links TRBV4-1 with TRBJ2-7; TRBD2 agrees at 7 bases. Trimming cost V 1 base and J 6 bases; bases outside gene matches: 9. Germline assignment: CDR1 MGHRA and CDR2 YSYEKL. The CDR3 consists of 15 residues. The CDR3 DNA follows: TGCGCCAGCAGCCAAGGGGAGGGGCTAGCAAGCGAGCAGTACTTC. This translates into CASSQGEGLASEQYF.

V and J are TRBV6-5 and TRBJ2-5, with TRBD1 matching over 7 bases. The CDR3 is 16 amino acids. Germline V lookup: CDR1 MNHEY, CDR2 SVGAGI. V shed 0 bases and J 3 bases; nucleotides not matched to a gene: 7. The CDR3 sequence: CASSYSRTGREETQYF. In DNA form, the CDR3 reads TGTGCCAGCAGTTACTCCCGGACAGGTCGCGAAGAGACCCAGTACTTC.

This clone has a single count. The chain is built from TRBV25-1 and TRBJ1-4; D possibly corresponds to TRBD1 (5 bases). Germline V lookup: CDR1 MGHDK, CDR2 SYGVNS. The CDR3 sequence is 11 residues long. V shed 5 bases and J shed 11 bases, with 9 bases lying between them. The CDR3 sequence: CASSLGTKLFF. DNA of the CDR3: TGTGCCAGCAGTCTCGGGACTAAACTGTTTTTT.

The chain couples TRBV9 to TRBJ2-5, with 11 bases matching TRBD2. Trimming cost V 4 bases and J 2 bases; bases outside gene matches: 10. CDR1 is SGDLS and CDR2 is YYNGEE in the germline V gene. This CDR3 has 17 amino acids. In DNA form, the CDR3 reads TGTGCCAGCAGCCATATAGCGGGAGGGCCCCGGCAAGAGACCCAGTACTTC. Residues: CASSHIAGGPRQETQYF.

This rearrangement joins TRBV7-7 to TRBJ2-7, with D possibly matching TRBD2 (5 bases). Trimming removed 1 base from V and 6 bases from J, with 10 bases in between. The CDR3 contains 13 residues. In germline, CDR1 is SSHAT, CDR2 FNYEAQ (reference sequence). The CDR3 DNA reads TGTGCCAGCAGCTTAGGGTCGGGGTCCGAGCAGTACTTC. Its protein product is CASSLGSGSEQYF.

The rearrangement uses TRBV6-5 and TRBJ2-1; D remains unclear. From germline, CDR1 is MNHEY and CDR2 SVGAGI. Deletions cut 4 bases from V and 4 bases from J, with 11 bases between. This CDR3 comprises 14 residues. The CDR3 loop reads CASSSHSVYNEQFF. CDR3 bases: TGTGCCAGCAGTTCCCACAGTGTTTACAATGAGCAGTTCTTC.

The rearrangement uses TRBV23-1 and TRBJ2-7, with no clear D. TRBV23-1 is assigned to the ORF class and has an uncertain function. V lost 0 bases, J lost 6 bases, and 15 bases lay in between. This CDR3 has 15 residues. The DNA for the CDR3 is TGCGCCAGCAGTCAATCGTTCTCGCCGCCCGGCGAGCAGTACTTC. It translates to CASSQSFSPPGEQYF.

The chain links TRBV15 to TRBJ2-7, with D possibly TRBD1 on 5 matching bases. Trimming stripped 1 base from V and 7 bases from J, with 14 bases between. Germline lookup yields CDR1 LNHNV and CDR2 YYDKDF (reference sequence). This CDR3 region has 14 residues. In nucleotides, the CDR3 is TGTGCCACCAGCAGAGGACAGATTTCTAGGGAGCAGTACTTC. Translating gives CATSRGQISREQYF.

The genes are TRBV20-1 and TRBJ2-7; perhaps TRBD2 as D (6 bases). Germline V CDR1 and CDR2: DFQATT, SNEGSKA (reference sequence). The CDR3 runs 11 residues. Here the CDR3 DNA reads TGCAGCGGGAGAGAAAGCTACGAGCAGTACTTC. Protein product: CSGRESYEQYF.